These T cell receptor beta chains were read from a single sample in a study of cytomegalovirus exposure and HLA in healthy donors. Produced via immunoSEQ multiplex PCR; TCRdb's table is partial and in-frame only. The data contain around 200,000 clones, roughly four fifths of them seen just once; the ten biggest clones take up about 0.2%. Material: PBMCs. These receptors all come from a girl aged 2-10 years in good health and CMV-seronegative. Each CDR3 is given with its conserved first and last residue. A D gene is named only where the DNA matches it firmly. Clone size, where shown, is once, few, many, or a class for clones that have expanded.

j_call | clone_size | d_call | v_call | cdr3_aa | cdr3_nt
TRBJ2-2 | NA | TRBD2 | TRBV7-9 | CASSSTLAGEWGELFF | TGTGCCAGCAGCTCGACCTTAGCGGGAGAGTGGGGGGAGCTGTTTTTT
TRBJ2-3 | NA | TRBD2 | TRBV4-2 | CASSQDRTSGRDTQYF | TGTGCCAGCAGCCAAGATCGGACTAGCGGGAGAGATACGCAGTATTTT
TRBJ2-7 | NA | TRBD1 | TRBV6-1 | CASSVGARGPSYEQYF | TGTGCCAGCAGTGTTGGGGCCAGGGGGCCCTCCTACGAGCAGTACTTC
TRBJ2-5 | NA | NA | TRBV5-1 | CASSEAETQYF | TGCGCCAGCAGCGAGGCAGAGACCCAGTACTTC
TRBJ1-2 | NA | NA | TRBV19 | CASSSAGENYGYTF | TGTGCCAGTAGTTCGGCGGGGGAAAACTATGGCTACACCTTC
TRBJ1-6 | NA | TRBD1 | TRBV6-5 | CASSYRGTDYSPLHF | TGTGCCAGCAGTTACCGAGGGACAGATTATTCACCCCTCCACTTT
TRBJ2-3 | NA | TRBD2 | TRBV10-2 | CATTGLAGGTDTQYF | TGCGCCACCACGGGACTAGCGGGAGGGACAGATACGCAGTATTTT
TRBJ1-5 | NA | NA | TRBV4-1 | CASSQGVWSNQPQHF | TGCGCCAGCAGCCAAGGCGTTTGGAGCAATCAGCCCCAGCATTTT
TRBJ2-3 | NA | TRBD2 | TRBV6-5 | CASSYSSAGGANTQYF | TGTGCCAGCAGTTACTCGTCAGCGGGGGGGGCAAATACGCAGTATTTT
TRBJ1-1 | NA | TRBD1 | TRBV5-4 | CASSPGTGSLGTEAFF | TGTGCCAGCAGCCCCGGGACAGGGAGTTTGGGCACTGAAGCTTTCTTT
TRBJ1-1 | few | NA | TRBV5-1 | CASSLGASGEEAFF | TGCGCCAGCAGCTTGGGAGCTTCAGGGGAGGAAGCTTTCTTT
TRBJ1-2 | NA | TRBD1 | TRBV30 | CAWSYPGTGANYGYTF | TGTGCCTGGAGTTACCCCGGGACAGGGGCTAACTATGGCTACACCTTC
TRBJ2-3 | NA | TRBD2 | TRBV5-4 | CASSFYAGGNTDTQYF | TGTGCCAGCAGCTTTTACGCGGGGGGAAACACAGATACGCAGTATTTT
TRBJ2-7 | NA | TRBD1 | TRBV5-4 | CASSLDRGASEQYF | TGTGCCAGCAGCTTGGACAGGGGGGCATCCGAGCAGTACTTC
TRBJ2-4 | NA | NA | TRBV7-9 | CASSQREARNIQYF | TGTGCCAGCAGCCAACGAGAGGCCCGAAACATTCAGTACTTC
TRBJ1-1 | NA | NA | TRBV18 | CASSPIGRAGRTEAFF | TGTGCCAGCTCACCGATTGGTCGGGCGGGAAGGACTGAAGCTTTCTTT
TRBJ2-3 | NA | TRBD2 | TRBV18 | CASSPLAGGPTDTQYF | TGTGCCAGCTCACCACTAGCGGGGGGACCCACAGATACGCAGTATTTT
TRBJ1-1 | once | NA | TRBV7-9 | CASSTQNMNTEAFF | TGTGCCAGCAGCACACAGAACATGAACACTGAAGCTTTCTTT
TRBJ2-3 | once | NA | TRBV7-9 | CASSSYYGTDTQYF | TGTGCCAGCAGCTCCTATTACGGCACAGATACGCAGTATTTT